This is a list of T cell receptor beta chains from one sample in a study of CD8 T cells in ankylosing spondylitis. Each CDR3 protein gets one entry after TCRdb re-called the 5' RACE reads with MiXCR. Of over 700,000 distinct CDR3 sequences listed, 19% are singletons. Sample: blood, either unsorted or a sorted T cell fraction (not recorded which). These receptors were collected from a male donor with ankylosing spondylitis. CDR3s include the opening cysteine and the closing phenylalanine or tryptophan. D genes are given only for firm matches. Size values are once, few and many counts, or a class for expanded clones, and some rows have none.

size	V	J	D	DNA	CDR3
many	TRBV12-3/TRBV12-4	TRBJ2-7	NA	TGTGCCAGCAGTTTAAAGGGGGTAGCCGAGCAGTACTTC	CASSLKGVAEQYF
NA	TRBV5-1	TRBJ2-1	TRBD2	TGCGCCAGCAGCCCCGCAGGGGGTACTAGCGGGAGTTATGAGCAGTTCTTC	CASSPAGGTSGSYEQFF
NA	TRBV5-1	TRBJ1-6	TRBD1	TGCGCCAGCACCCTCACAGGGGGCTCTTCACCCCTCCACTTT	CASTLTGGSSPLHF
NA	TRBV6-2/TRBV6-3	TRBJ2-1	TRBD2	TGTGCCAGCAGTTACCACCTGGGACTAGACTACAATGAGCAGTTCTTC	CASSYHLGLDYNEQFF
NA	TRBV29-1	TRBJ1-1	NA	TGCAGCGGGGGCAATGAAGCTTTCTTT	CSGGNEAFF
NA	TRBV15	TRBJ2-1	TRBD1	TGTGCCACCAGCAGAGGACAGGGGGCACTCAATGAGCAGTTCTTC	CATSRGQGALNEQFF
few	TRBV2	TRBJ2-3	TRBD2	TGTGCCAGCAGGCCCGGGACTATTACCTTCACAGATACGCAGTATTTT	CASRPGTITFTDTQYF
few	TRBV27	TRBJ2-1	NA	TGTGCCAGCAGTTTAATCGGGGGGCCAGGCAATGAGCAGTTCTTC	CASSLIGGPGNEQFF
few	TRBV6-5	TRBJ1-1	NA	TGTGCCAGCCAAGGTACGAACACTGAAGCTTTCTTT	CASQGTNTEAFF
NA	TRBV7-3	TRBJ2-1	TRBD2	TGTGCCAGCAGTATAAACAAGACTAGCGGGAGGGTAAAGGGTGCGAATGAGCAGTTCTTC	CASSINKTSGRVKGANEQFF
few	TRBV9	TRBJ2-1	TRBD2	TGTGCCAGCAACCCGACCCCCGGGGGGGAATACAATGAGCAGTTCTTC	CASNPTPGGEYNEQFF
NA	TRBV10-3	TRBJ1-4	TRBD1	TGTGCCATCAGTGAACCCGGGACAGGGGCCTTTCGAGAAAAACTGTTTTTT	CAISEPGTGAFREKLFF
NA	TRBV20-1	TRBJ2-1	NA	TGCAGTGCTCCGGATATGCTTACTCGCGGAACCGCCACCTACAATGAGCAGTTCTTC	CSAPDMLTRGTATYNEQFF
few	TRBV11-1	TRBJ2-3	TRBD2	TGTGCCAGCAGCCTCATGACTAGCGGGGGGCTTACTCGCACAGATACGCAGTATTTT	CASSLMTSGGLTRTDTQYF
many	TRBV5-1	TRBJ1-1	TRBD1	TGCGCCAGCCAGGGACAGGCGAACACTGAAGCTTTCTTT	CASQGQANTEAFF
few	TRBV29-1	TRBJ1-2	NA	TGCAGCGTTGAAGATCCCCTGATGCCCGCAGCAGGGCGAAACTATGGCTACACCTTC	CSVEDPLMPAAGRNYGYTF
NA	TRBV14	TRBJ1-2	NA	TGTGCCAGCAGCCAAGTTGGGACTCCCGGGAGTAGCTACACCTTC	CASSQVGTPGSSYTF
NA	TRBV28	TRBJ2-7	TRBD1	TGTGCCAGCAGTCGGGGAGGGACAGGGGGCTTCTCCTACGAGCAGTACTTC	CASSRGGTGGFSYEQYF
few	TRBV5-6	TRBJ2-7	TRBD1	TGTGCCAGCAGCCTGGGTGACAGGGTAGGCCACGAGCAGTACTTC	CASSLGDRVGHEQYF
NA	TRBV28	TRBJ1-6	NA	TGTGCCAGCAACTCCAGGACTAATTCACCCCTCCACTTT	CASNSRTNSPLHF
NA	TRBV20-1	TRBJ1-1	NA	TGCAGTGCTAGTTTGGCAGCTAGTATGAACACTGAAGCTTTCTTT	CSASLAASMNTEAFF
few	TRBV20-1	TRBJ2-7	NA	TGCAGTGCTAGCCCGAAAATTTCCTCGCGCGAGCAGTACTTC	CSASPKISSREQYF
few	TRBV10-3	TRBJ1-3	TRBD1	TGTGCCATCAGTGAGTCGACAGGGGGGCTCTCTGGAAACACCATATATTTT	CAISESTGGLSGNTIYF
NA	TRBV18	TRBJ2-2	NA	TGTGCCAGCTCACCTTCCGGGGAAGACACCGGGGAGCTGTTTTTT	CASSPSGEDTGELFF
few	TRBV11-2	TRBJ1-1	NA	TGTGCCAGCAGCTTAGACCGCCCAGGGTCTCGTTACACTGAAGCTTTCTTT	CASSLDRPGSRYTEAFF
NA	TRBV5-6	TRBJ2-3	NA	TGTGCCAGCAGCTTGAGGGGTAGCGGAGATACGCAGTATTTT	CASSLRGSGDTQYF
few	TRBV5-1	TRBJ2-2	TRBD2	TGCGCCAGCAGCTTCGCGACTAGCGGGATGGGGGCCGGGGAGCTGTTTTTT	CASSFATSGMGAGELFF
NA	TRBV24-1	TRBJ2-3	TRBD2	TGTGCCACCAGTAAGCGGGGGTCCACAGATACGCAGTATTTT	CATSKRGSTDTQYF
few	TRBV27	TRBJ2-1	NA	TGTGCCAGCAGTTTAAACACGGGTGAGCAGTTCTTC	CASSLNTGEQFF
NA	TRBV10-2	TRBJ2-7	TRBD2	TGCGCCAGCAGGCCCGCGGGAGTAGTGAGTTTCGAGCAGTACTTC	CASRPAGVVSFEQYF
few	TRBV3-1	TRBJ1-1	TRBD1	TGTGCCAGCAGCGCCACAGGGGGTGGGACTGAAGCTTTCTTT	CASSATGGGTEAFF
few	TRBV7-9	TRBJ2-3	NA	TGTGCCAGCAGCCCTACCCCGGGAGCAGATACGCAGTATTTT	CASSPTPGADTQYF
NA	TRBV5-1	TRBJ1-6	NA	TGCGCCAGCAGCTCCAGGGATTCAAATTCACCCCTCCACTTT	CASSSRDSNSPLHF
NA	TRBV5-1	TRBJ2-2	TRBD2	TGCGCCAGCTCCGGGACTAGCGGGTCCCTCGCGAACACCGGGGAGCTGTTTTTT	CASSGTSGSLANTGELFF
few	TRBV6-5	TRBJ2-5	TRBD1	TGTGCCAGCAGTTACTCGAAGGGACAGGGGGCTAGGGAGACCCAGTACTTC	CASSYSKGQGARETQYF
NA	TRBV27	TRBJ1-6	NA	TGTGCCAGCAGTTTGGGCATGTATAATTCACCCCTCCACTTT	CASSLGMYNSPLHF
few	TRBV27	TRBJ2-7	TRBD1	TGTGCCAGCAGGACAGGGGCGAATTACGAGCAGTACTTC	CASRTGANYEQYF
NA	TRBV6-1	TRBJ2-1	NA	TGTGCCAGCAGCCCACGGTGGGTAGATGAGCAGTTCTTC	CASSPRWVDEQFF
NA	TRBV3-1	TRBJ1-1	NA	TGTGCCAGCAGCCAAGTTAGTGGCAGAGCGAACACTGAAGCTTTCTTT	CASSQVSGRANTEAFF
NA	TRBV5-5	TRBJ1-1	NA	TGTGCCAGCAGCCGACAGGATAGAGTTGAAGCTTTCTTT	CASSRQDRVEAFF
many	TRBV7-6	TRBJ1-5	NA	TGTGCCAGCAGCTTAGGTGGTTGGCAGCCCCAGCATTTT	CASSLGGWQPQHF
few	TRBV12-3/TRBV12-4	TRBJ2-7	NA	TGTGCCAGCAGTTTCCGATGGAGGCCGGGCATCCTTACCTACGAGCAGTACTTC	CASSFRWRPGILTYEQYF
few	TRBV4-2	TRBJ2-7	NA	TGTGCCAGCAGCCAGTATCGGGGGCCCTACGAGCAGTACTTC	CASSQYRGPYEQYF
few	TRBV25-1	TRBJ2-2	TRBD1	TGTGCCAGCTCCACATGGGACAGGGCCAGCGGGGAGCTGTTTTTT	CASSTWDRASGELFF
NA	TRBV6-1	TRBJ2-7	NA	TGTGCCAGCAGTAGAACGATGGGCGACGAGCAGTACTTC	CASSRTMGDEQYF
NA	TRBV20-1	TRBJ1-1	NA	TGCAGTGCCAAGGGCTCGACAGGCGCTTCGAACACTGAAGCTTTCTTT	CSAKGSTGASNTEAFF
NA	TRBV20-1	TRBJ1-5	NA	TGCAGTGCTTCAGACAGGTTGGCGCACAATCAGCCCCAGCATTTT	CSASDRLAHNQPQHF
few	TRBV5-1	TRBJ2-7	TRBD2	TGCGCCAGCAGCAGCCGCGGGGGGGCGAACGAGCAGTACTTC	CASSSRGGANEQYF
NA	TRBV6-2/TRBV6-3	TRBJ1-4	NA	TGTGCCAGCAGACCTTGGGGAAGTCGCGAAAAACTGTTTTTT	CASRPWGSREKLFF
NA	TRBV9	TRBJ2-5	NA	TGTGCCAGCAGCACCCAATCGGGGTGGGAGACCCAGTACTTC	CASSTQSGWETQYF